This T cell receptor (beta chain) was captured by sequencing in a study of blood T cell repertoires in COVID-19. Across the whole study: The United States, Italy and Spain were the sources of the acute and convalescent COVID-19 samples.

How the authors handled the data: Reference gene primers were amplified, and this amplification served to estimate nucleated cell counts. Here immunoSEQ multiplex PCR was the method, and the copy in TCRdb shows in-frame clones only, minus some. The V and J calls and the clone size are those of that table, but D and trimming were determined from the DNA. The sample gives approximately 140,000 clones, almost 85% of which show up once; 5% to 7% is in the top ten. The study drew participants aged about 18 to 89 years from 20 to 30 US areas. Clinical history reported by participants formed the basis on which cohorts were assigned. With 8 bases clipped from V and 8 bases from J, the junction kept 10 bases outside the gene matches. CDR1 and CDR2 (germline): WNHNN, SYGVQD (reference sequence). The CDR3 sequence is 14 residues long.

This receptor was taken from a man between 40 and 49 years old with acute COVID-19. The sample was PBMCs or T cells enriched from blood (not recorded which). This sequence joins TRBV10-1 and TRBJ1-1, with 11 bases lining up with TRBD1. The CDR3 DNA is TGCGCCAGCTGCTTGGGACAGGGGGAAGAGGAAGCTTTCTTT. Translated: CASCLGQGEEEAFF.